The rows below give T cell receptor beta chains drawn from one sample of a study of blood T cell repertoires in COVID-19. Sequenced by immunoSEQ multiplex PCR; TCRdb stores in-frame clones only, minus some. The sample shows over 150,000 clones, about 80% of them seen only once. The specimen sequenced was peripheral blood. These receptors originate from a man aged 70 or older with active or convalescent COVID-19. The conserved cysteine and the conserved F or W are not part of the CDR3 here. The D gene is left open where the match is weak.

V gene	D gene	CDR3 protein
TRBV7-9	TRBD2	ASSLTSGGFNNEQF
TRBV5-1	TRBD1	ASSLGQGQMNTEAF
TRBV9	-	ASSVQNSQTPYGYT
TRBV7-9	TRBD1	ASSSRQGKLDEKLF
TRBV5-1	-	ASSLGATVSGNTIY
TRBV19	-	ASSINRDNTLH
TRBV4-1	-	ASSQGDRGYSYEQY
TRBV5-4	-	ASSLGWEAWNEQF
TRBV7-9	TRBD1	ASSLTGPTYNEQF
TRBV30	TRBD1	AWSSDRTNTNEKLF
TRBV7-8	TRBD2	ASRKGLAETYEQY
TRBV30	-	AWRLDSRGNTIY
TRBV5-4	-	ASSASHGDTQY
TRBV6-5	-	ATGGAYNQPQH
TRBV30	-	ACYPKANYGYT
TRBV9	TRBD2	ASSAGTNVYEQY
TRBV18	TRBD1	ASSPRGQGAYEQY
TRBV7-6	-	ASSLGRVPNTEAF
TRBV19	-	ASSGWEAPHNEQF
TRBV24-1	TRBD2	ATGPSPGGTKFTDTQY
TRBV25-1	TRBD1	ASSEPGTGGFEAF
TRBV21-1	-	ASSKRLSSGYEQY
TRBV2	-	ASSGLRTGELF
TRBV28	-	ASSLARVGNQPQH
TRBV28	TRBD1	ASSSGGPQPQH
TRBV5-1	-	ASTVGGPNEQF
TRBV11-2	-	ASRIIRAGDTEAF
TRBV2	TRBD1	ASSGQGAQNEQF
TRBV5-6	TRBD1	ASSLAGQGSEQF
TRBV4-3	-	ASSQTPGVYNSPLH
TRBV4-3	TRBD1	ASSQDRGQGGQPQH
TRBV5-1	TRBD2	ASSRLAGGQETQY
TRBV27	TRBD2	ASSSTGLSSTSGSYEQY
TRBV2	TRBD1	ASSEDRNYGYT
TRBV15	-	ATSSHRGGLGNEQF
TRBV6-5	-	ASSYDEQAYNEQF
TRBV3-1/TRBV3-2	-	ASSQKGPGENTEAF
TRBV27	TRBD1	ASRKQGAPNQPQH
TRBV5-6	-	ASSLGQILSGYT
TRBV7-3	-	ASSPRLDYRTGELF
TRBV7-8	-	ASSLVSGLVETQY
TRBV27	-	ASSPLTAATQY
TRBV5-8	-	ASSLSSGRNYGYT
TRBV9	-	ASSPRGRQETQY
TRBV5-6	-	ASSLPLEGENTEAF
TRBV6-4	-	ASSLQYNSPLH
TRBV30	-	AWSLSQNTEAF
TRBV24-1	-	ATSARGFANTGELF
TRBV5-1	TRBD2	ASSLLAGDGEQY
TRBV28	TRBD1	ASSPWDRRNQPQH
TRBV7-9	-	ASSLQGNRGGYT
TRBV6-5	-	AIGGRYSNQPQH
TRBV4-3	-	ASSQIGSGNTIY
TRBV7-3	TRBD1	ASSLTGQGTGELF